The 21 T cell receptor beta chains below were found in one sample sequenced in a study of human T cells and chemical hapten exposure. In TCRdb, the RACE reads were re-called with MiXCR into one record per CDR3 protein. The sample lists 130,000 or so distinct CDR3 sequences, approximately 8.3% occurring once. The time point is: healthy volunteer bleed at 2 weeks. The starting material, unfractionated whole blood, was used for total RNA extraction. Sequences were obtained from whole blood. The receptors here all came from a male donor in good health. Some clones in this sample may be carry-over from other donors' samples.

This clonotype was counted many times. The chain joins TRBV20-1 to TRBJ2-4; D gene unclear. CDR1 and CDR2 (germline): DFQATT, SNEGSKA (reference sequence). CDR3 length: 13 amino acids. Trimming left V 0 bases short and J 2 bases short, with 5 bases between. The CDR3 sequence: CSARDPTKNIQYF. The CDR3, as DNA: TGCAGTGCTAGAGATCCCACCAAAAACATTCAGTACTTC.

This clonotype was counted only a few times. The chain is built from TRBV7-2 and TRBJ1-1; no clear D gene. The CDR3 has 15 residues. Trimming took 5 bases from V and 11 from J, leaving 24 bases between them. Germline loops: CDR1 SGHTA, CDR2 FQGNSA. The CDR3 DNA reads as TGTGCCAGCAGCCGCCGACCGCGGGGAGACGACGGGGCTTTCTTT. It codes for CASSRRPRGDDGAFF.

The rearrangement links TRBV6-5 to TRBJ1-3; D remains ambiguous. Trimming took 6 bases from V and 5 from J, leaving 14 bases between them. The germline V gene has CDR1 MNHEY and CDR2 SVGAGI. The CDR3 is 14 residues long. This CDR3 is CASSTTLDRNTIYF. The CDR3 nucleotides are TGTGCCAGCAGCACCACATTAGATCGAAACACCATATATTTT.

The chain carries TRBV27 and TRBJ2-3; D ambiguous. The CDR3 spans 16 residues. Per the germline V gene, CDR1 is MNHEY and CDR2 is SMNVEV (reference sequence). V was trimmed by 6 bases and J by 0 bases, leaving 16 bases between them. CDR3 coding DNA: TGTGCCAGCAGCCGAAAACCAACAGTCAGCACAGATACGCAGTATTTT. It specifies CASSRKPTVSTDTQYF.

The CDR3 spells CASSVGDATNEKLFF. The CDR3 DNA reads TGTGCCAGCAGCGTAGGTGATGCAACTAATGAAAAACTGTTTTTT. This chain joins TRBV9 and TRBJ1-4; D not resolved. The germline CDR1 and CDR2 sequences are SGDLS and YYNGEE. The germline V and J ends were trimmed by 0 bases and 0 bases, with 6 bases remaining between them. The CDR3 contains 15 residues. The variable domain in full, with the rest retrieved from reference TRBV9 and TRBJ1-4, is DSGVTQTPKHLITATGQRVTLRCSPRSGDLSVYWYQQSLDQGLQFLIQYYNGEERAKGNILERFSAQQFPDLHSELNLSSLELGDSALYFCASSVGDATNEKLFFGSGTQLSVL.

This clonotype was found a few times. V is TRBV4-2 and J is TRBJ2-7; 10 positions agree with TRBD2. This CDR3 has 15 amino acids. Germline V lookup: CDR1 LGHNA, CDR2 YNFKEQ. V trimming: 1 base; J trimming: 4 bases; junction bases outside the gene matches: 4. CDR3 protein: CASSQGLAGGYEQYF. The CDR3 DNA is TGTGCCAGCAGCCAAGGGTTAGCGGGAGGTTACGAGCAGTACTTC.

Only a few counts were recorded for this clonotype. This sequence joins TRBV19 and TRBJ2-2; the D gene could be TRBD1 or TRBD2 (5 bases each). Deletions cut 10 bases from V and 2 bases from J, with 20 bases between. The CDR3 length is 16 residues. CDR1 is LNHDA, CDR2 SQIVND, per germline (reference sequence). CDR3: CATAVDRGGNTGELFF. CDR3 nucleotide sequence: TGTGCCACAGCCGTCGACAGAGGAGGAAACACCGGGGAGCTGTTTTTT.

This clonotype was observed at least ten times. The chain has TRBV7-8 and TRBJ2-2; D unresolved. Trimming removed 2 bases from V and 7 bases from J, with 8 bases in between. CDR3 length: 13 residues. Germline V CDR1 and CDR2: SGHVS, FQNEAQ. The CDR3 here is CASSLSSGGELFF. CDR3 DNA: TGTGCCAGCAGCTTATCTTCAGGCGGGGAGCTGTTTTTT. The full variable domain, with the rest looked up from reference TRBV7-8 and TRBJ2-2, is GAGVSQSPRYKVAKRGQDVALRCDPISGHVSLFWYQQALGQGPEFLTYFQNEAQLDKSGLPSDRFFAERPEGSVSTLKIQRTQQEDSAVYLCASSLSSGGELFFGEGSRLTVL.

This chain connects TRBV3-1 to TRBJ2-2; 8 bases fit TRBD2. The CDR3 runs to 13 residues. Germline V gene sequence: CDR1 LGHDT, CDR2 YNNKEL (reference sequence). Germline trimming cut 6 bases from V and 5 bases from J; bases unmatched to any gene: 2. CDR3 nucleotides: TGTGCCAGCAGACGGGAGGGGACCGGGGAGCTGTTTTTT. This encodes CASRREGTGELFF.

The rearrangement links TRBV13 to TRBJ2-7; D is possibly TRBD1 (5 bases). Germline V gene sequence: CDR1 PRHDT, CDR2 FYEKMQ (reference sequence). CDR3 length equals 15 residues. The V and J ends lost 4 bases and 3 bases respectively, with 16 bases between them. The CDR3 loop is CASSSRTFPIYEQYF. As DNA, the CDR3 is TGTGCCAGCAGCTCCCGGACATTCCCTATCTACGAGCAGTACTTC. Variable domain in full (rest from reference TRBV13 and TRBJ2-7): AAGVIQSPRHLIKEKRETATLKCYPIPRHDTVYWYQQGPGQDPQFLISFYEKMQSDKGSIPDRFSAQQFSDYHSELNMSSLELGDSALYFCASSSRTFPIYEQYFGPGTRLTVT.

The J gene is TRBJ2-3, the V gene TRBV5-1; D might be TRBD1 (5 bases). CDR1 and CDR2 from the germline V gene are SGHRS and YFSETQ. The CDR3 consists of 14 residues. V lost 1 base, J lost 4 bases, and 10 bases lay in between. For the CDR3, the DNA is TGCGCCAGCAGCTTGTTGGCAGGGTCAGATACGCAGTATTTT. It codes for CASSLLAGSDTQYF.

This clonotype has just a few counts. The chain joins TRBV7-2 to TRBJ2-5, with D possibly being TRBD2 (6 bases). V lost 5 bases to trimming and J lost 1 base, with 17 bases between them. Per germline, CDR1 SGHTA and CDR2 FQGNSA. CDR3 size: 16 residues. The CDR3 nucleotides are TGTGCCAGCAGCCTACGACTTGGGCGGGGCCAAGAGACCCAGTACTTC. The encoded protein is CASSLRLGRGQETQYF.

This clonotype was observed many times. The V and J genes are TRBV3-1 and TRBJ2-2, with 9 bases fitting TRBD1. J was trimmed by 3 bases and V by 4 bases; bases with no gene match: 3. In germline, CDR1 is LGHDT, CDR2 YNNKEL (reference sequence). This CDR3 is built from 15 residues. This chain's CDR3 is CASSPWDRDTGELFF. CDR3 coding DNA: TGTGCCAGCAGCCCCTGGGACAGGGACACCGGGGAGCTGTTTTTT.

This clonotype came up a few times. The CDR3 spells CASSLEDATQHF. CDR3 DNA: TGTGCCAGCAGTTTAGAGGACGCGACCCAGCATTTT. V usage is TRBV12-3 or TRBV12-4 and J usage is TRBJ1-5; D remains ambiguous. The CDR3 consists of 12 residues. The V end was cut by 1 base, the J end by 11 bases, with 9 bases between.

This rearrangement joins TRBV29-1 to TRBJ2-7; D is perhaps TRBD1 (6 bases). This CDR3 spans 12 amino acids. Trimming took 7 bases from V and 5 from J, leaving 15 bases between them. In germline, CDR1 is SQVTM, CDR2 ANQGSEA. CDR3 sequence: CSGQGYRNEQYF. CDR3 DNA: TGCAGCGGTCAGGGGTATCGAAACGAGCAGTACTTC.

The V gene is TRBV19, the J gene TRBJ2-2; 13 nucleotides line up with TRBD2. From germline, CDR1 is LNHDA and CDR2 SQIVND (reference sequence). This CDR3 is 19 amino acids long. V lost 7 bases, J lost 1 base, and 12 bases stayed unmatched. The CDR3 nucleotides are TGTGCCAGTACCTCCCGGACTAGCGGGGGACTGAGGAACACCGGGGAGCTGTTTTTT. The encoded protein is CASTSRTSGGLRNTGELFF.

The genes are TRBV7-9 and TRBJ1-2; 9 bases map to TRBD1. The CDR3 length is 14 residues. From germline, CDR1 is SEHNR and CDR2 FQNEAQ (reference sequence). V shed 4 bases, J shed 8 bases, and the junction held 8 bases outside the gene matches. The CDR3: CASSSPTGGAGYTF. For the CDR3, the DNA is TGTGCCAGCAGCTCCCCCACAGGGGGCGCGGGCTACACCTTC.

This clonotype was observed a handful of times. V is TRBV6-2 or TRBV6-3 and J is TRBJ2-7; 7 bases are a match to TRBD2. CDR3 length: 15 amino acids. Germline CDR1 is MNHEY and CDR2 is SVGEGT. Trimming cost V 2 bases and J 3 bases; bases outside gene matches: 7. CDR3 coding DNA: TGTGCCAGCAGTTACGAGCGGGGCGGATACTACGAGCAGTACTTC. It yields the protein CASSYERGGYYEQYF.

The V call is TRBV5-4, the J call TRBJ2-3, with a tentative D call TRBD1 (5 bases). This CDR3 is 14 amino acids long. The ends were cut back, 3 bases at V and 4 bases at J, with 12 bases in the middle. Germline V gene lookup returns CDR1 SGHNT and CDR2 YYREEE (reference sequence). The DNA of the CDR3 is TGTGCCAGCAGCTCTGGAAGGGGTTCAGATACGCAGTATTTT. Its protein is CASSSGRGSDTQYF.

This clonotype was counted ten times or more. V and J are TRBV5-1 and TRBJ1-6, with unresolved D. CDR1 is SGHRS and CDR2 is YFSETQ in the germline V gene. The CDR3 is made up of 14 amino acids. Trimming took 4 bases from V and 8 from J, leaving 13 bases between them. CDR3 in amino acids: CASSNSGFDSPLHF. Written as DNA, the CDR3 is TGCGCCAGCAGCAATTCGGGGTTTGATTCACCCCTCCACTTT.

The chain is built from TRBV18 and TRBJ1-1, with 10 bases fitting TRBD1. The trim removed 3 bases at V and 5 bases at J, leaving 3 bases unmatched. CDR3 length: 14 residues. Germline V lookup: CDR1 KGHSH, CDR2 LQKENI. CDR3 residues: CASSPGQGITEAFF. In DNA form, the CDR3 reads TGTGCCAGCTCACCGGGACAGGGGATTACTGAAGCTTTCTTT.